The next 5 T cell receptor beta chains were all read from a single sample in a study of blood T cell repertoires in COVID-19. Sequenced by immunoSEQ multiplex PCR; TCRdb stores in-frame clones only, minus some. The sample lists approximately 190,000 clones; around nine tenths were seen once. Sequencing was done on a sample of peripheral blood. Every receptor here comes from a man in his 60s with active or convalescent COVID-19.

The chain uses TRBV30 and TRBJ1-4; 7 bases match TRBD1. V shed 2 bases, J shed 8 bases, and the junction held 2 bases outside the gene matches. The germline V gene has CDR1 GTSNPN and CDR2 SVGIG (reference sequence). CDR3 length equals 12 residues. The CDR3 reads CAWSRTGEKLFF. The CDR3 DNA sequence: TGTGCCTGGAGTAGGACAGGAGAAAAACTGTTTTTT. The whole variable domain, filled in from reference TRBV30 and TRBJ1-4, reads SQTIHQWPATLVQPVGSPLSLECTVEGTSNPNLYWYRQAAGRGLQLLFYSVGIGQISSEVPQNLSASRPQDRQFILSSKKLLLSDSGFYLCAWSRTGEKLFFGSGTQLSVL.

This sequence joins TRBV27 and TRBJ1-2, with D hard to call. Trimming stripped 7 bases from V and 3 bases from J, with 9 bases between. The CDR3 length is 12 residues. The germline V gene has CDR1 MNHEY and CDR2 SMNVEV (reference sequence). The CDR3 loop is CASMGRYYGYTF. In DNA form, the CDR3 reads TGTGCCAGCATGGGCAGGTACTATGGCTACACCTTC.

The chain combines TRBV11-3 with TRBJ1-6; a possible D gene is TRBD1 (5 bases). In germline, CDR1 is SGHNT, CDR2 YENEEA. V was shortened by 1 base and J by 8 bases, with 18 bases between the two germline ends. This CDR3 has 17 residues. The CDR3 DNA sequence: TGTGCCAGCAGCTTAGTCCCGCGGGGGGGGGAAGATTCACCCCTCCACTTT. As protein: CASSLVPRGGEDSPLHF.

J is TRBJ2-1 and V is TRBV29-1, with 7 bases matching TRBD1. The CDR3 length is 12 residues. Germline V lookup: CDR1 SQVTM, CDR2 ANQGSEA. V gave up 7 bases and J gave up 5 bases; unmatched junction bases: 5. For the CDR3, the DNA is TGCAGCGGACAGGGACCTAACAATGAGCAGTTCTTC. This sequence encodes CSGQGPNNEQFF.

This sequence joins TRBV6-5 and TRBJ1-1; 7 nucleotides align to TRBD1. The CDR3 length is 12 residues. In germline, CDR1 is MNHEY, CDR2 SVGAGI. V was clipped by 2 bases and J by 11 bases; unmatched bases: 5. The CDR3 sequence: CASSYGDREAFF. The CDR3, as DNA: TGTGCCAGCAGTTACGGTGACAGGGAGGCTTTCTTT.